This is a list of T cell receptor beta chains from one sample in a study of spatial heterogeneity in lung cancer. In TCRdb, the 5' RACE reads were re-called with MiXCR into one record per CDR3 protein. The sample includes some 39,000 distinct CDR3 sequences, 6.5% to 8.5% of them seen just once. This sample comprised PBMCs, obtained at surgery. These receptors were obtained from a female donor with early-stage non-small cell lung cancer. CDR3s include the opening cysteine and the closing phenylalanine or tryptophan. The order of the fields is J gene, clone size, D gene, V gene, CDR3 length, CDR3 DNA, CDR3 protein. The D gene is left open where the match is weak. Size tells how often a clone was seen (once, few, many) or the class of an expanded clone, and some rows leave it out.

j_call: TRBJ1-2; clone_size: NA; d_call: NA; v_call: TRBV6-5; cdr3_length: 16; cdr3_nt: TGTGCCAGCAGCCGACAGGTGGCTAGGGTTAAGGATGGCTACACCTTC; cdr3_aa: CASSRQVARVKDGYTF
j_call: TRBJ2-3; clone_size: many; d_call: NA; v_call: TRBV6-1; cdr3_length: 16; cdr3_nt: TGTGCCAGCAGTGAAGCTCGGGGGGCCGGCGCAGATACGCAGTATTTT; cdr3_aa: CASSEARGAGADTQYF
j_call: TRBJ1-2; clone_size: many; d_call: TRBD1; v_call: TRBV29-1; cdr3_length: 16; cdr3_nt: TGCAGCGTGCCGAGGACAGGGGCGAGCGCTAACTATGGCTACACCTTC; cdr3_aa: CSVPRTGASANYGYTF
j_call: TRBJ1-2; clone_size: many; d_call: TRBD1; v_call: TRBV12-3/TRBV12-4; cdr3_length: 13; cdr3_nt: TGTGCCAGCAGCGATGGACAGGCCTATGGCTACACCTTC; cdr3_aa: CASSDGQAYGYTF
j_call: TRBJ2-2; clone_size: many; d_call: NA; v_call: TRBV3-1; cdr3_length: 13; cdr3_nt: TGTGCCAGCAGCCAGCACACTACCGGGGAGCTGTTTTTT; cdr3_aa: CASSQHTTGELFF
j_call: TRBJ1-2; clone_size: many; d_call: TRBD1; v_call: TRBV5-6; cdr3_length: 16; cdr3_nt: TGTGCCAGCAGTGGAGCCGGGACAGCGACGAACTATGGCTACACCTTC; cdr3_aa: CASSGAGTATNYGYTF
j_call: TRBJ2-4; clone_size: many; d_call: NA; v_call: TRBV11-2; cdr3_length: 16; cdr3_nt: TGTGCCAGCAGCTCAACGGGGTTGAGAATCAAAAACATTCAGTACTTC; cdr3_aa: CASSSTGLRIKNIQYF
j_call: TRBJ1-5; clone_size: many; d_call: NA; v_call: TRBV9; cdr3_length: 14; cdr3_nt: TGTGCCAGCAGCCGGATAGGGGGGAACCAGCCCCAGCATTTT; cdr3_aa: CASSRIGGNQPQHF
j_call: TRBJ1-1; clone_size: many; d_call: NA; v_call: TRBV20-1; cdr3_length: 14; cdr3_nt: TGCAGTGCTAGAAGCAGAGGGATGAACACTGAAGCTTTCTTT; cdr3_aa: CSARSRGMNTEAFF
j_call: TRBJ2-7; clone_size: many; d_call: NA; v_call: TRBV20-1; cdr3_length: 13; cdr3_nt: TGCAGTGCCCTACTGGGCTACTCCTACGAGCAGTACTTC; cdr3_aa: CSALLGYSYEQYF
j_call: TRBJ1-2; clone_size: NA; d_call: NA; v_call: TRBV19; cdr3_length: 14; cdr3_nt: TGTGCCAGTATTGGGGCAGTTTACGGATATGGCTACACCTTC; cdr3_aa: CASIGAVYGYGYTF
j_call: TRBJ2-1; clone_size: many; d_call: TRBD2; v_call: TRBV4-3; cdr3_length: 17; cdr3_nt: TGCGCCAGCAGCCAAGAAACGGGGGGGCACGACTACAATGAGCAGTTCTTC; cdr3_aa: CASSQETGGHDYNEQFF
j_call: TRBJ2-5; clone_size: many; d_call: NA; v_call: TRBV19; cdr3_length: 13; cdr3_nt: TGTGCCAGTAGTACCAGGCTCCAAGAGACCCAGTACTTC; cdr3_aa: CASSTRLQETQYF
j_call: TRBJ1-2; clone_size: few; d_call: NA; v_call: TRBV3-1; cdr3_length: 18; cdr3_nt: TGTGCCAGCAGCCTTAACGGATTGATCCCGTGGGGCCCCTCTGGCTACACCTTC; cdr3_aa: CASSLNGLIPWGPSGYTF
j_call: TRBJ1-5; clone_size: many; d_call: NA; v_call: TRBV7-9; cdr3_length: 16; cdr3_nt: TGTGCCAGCAGCTTAGAAGCAGGACAGAGATATCAGCCCCAGCATTTT; cdr3_aa: CASSLEAGQRYQPQHF
j_call: TRBJ2-7; clone_size: many; d_call: TRBD1; v_call: TRBV28; cdr3_length: 17; cdr3_nt: TGTGCCAGCTGCGGGACAGGGGGCTGGCGGGGGGCCTACGAGCAGTACTTC; cdr3_aa: CASCGTGGWRGAYEQYF
j_call: TRBJ2-1; clone_size: NA; d_call: TRBD2; v_call: TRBV2; cdr3_length: 12; cdr3_nt: TGTGCCAGCAGTGGGATAGCGGGGGTCCAGTTCTTC; cdr3_aa: CASSGIAGVQFF
j_call: TRBJ1-4; clone_size: many; d_call: NA; v_call: TRBV29-1; cdr3_length: 12; cdr3_nt: TGCAGCGCACAGGGACGGAGGGAAAAACTGTTTTTT; cdr3_aa: CSAQGRREKLFF
j_call: TRBJ1-1; clone_size: many; d_call: NA; v_call: TRBV5-4; cdr3_length: 14; cdr3_nt: TGTGCCAGCAGCATGGACAGAACGAACACTGAAGCTTTCTTT; cdr3_aa: CASSMDRTNTEAFF
j_call: TRBJ2-7; clone_size: NA; d_call: NA; v_call: TRBV29-1; cdr3_length: 13; cdr3_nt: TGCAGCGTTGTAGTCGGTCTTTCCTACGAGCAGTACTTC; cdr3_aa: CSVVVGLSYEQYF
j_call: TRBJ1-1; clone_size: NA; d_call: NA; v_call: TRBV19; cdr3_length: 12; cdr3_nt: TGTGCCAGTAGTCCAGGACAGCCGGAAGCTTTCTTT; cdr3_aa: CASSPGQPEAFF
j_call: TRBJ2-3; clone_size: many; d_call: TRBD2; v_call: TRBV24-1; cdr3_length: 16; cdr3_nt: TGTGCCACCGGGCTAACTAGCGGGGGGGCCGGAGATACGCAGTATTTT; cdr3_aa: CATGLTSGGAGDTQYF
j_call: TRBJ2-5; clone_size: many; d_call: NA; v_call: TRBV7-2; cdr3_length: 14; cdr3_nt: TGTGCCAGCAGCTTAGCAGGGGGGGCCGAGACCCAGTACTTC; cdr3_aa: CASSLAGGAETQYF
j_call: TRBJ1-5; clone_size: few; d_call: TRBD1; v_call: TRBV20-1; cdr3_length: 12; cdr3_nt: TGCAGTGCTAGTCGACAGGGACAGCCCCAGCATTTT; cdr3_aa: CSASRQGQPQHF
j_call: TRBJ2-2; clone_size: few; d_call: NA; v_call: TRBV5-1; cdr3_length: 15; cdr3_nt: TGCGCCAGCAGCTTTGGAGGCCCATTCACCGGGGAGCTGTTTTTT; cdr3_aa: CASSFGGPFTGELFF
j_call: TRBJ2-7; clone_size: NA; d_call: TRBD1; v_call: TRBV20-1; cdr3_length: 12; cdr3_nt: TGCAGTGTACGGACAGGCACCTACGAGCAGTACTTC; cdr3_aa: CSVRTGTYEQYF
j_call: TRBJ2-7; clone_size: NA; d_call: TRBD1; v_call: TRBV9; cdr3_length: 14; cdr3_nt: TGTGCCAGCAGCGTCGGACAGGGGGCCTACGAGCAGTACTTC; cdr3_aa: CASSVGQGAYEQYF
j_call: TRBJ2-7; clone_size: NA; d_call: NA; v_call: TRBV3-1; cdr3_length: 14; cdr3_nt: TGTGCCAGCAGCCAGACAGGGAGGACCTACGAGCAGTACTTC; cdr3_aa: CASSQTGRTYEQYF